This TCR beta chain was documented in a study of OX40 agonist ivuxolimab in advanced cancers. Assay used: immunoSEQ multiplex PCR; TCRdb lists only in-frame clones, some missing. The table has 70,000 to 85,000 clones, 70% to 85% seen once. The V gene end was trimmed by 10 bases and the J gene end by 8 bases; junction bases not matched to a gene: 9. Looked up from germline, CDR1 is ENHRY and CDR2 is SYGVKD. CDR3 length: 13 residues. V usage is TRBV10-3 and J usage is TRBJ2-4; 9 bases match TRBD1. The sequence derives from an adult with an advanced solid tumor such as melanoma, head and neck, liver or kidney cancer. The sample in question was CD4+ or CD8+ T cells sorted from blood, obtained in a trial of the OX40 agonist ivuxolimab. The CDR3, as DNA: TGTGCCACCGCCGGACAGGGGTCGCACATTCAGTACTTC. Residues: CATAGQGSHIQYF.